What follows are 18 T cell receptor beta chains derived from one specimen sequenced in a study of identical twins. TCRdb re-analysed the 5' RACE reads in MiXCR, keeping a single row per CDR3 protein. The top ten hold 2.5% to 3.5% of the sample, which has some 560,000 distinct CDR3 sequences, 7.5% to 10% seen once. The same specimen was also included in a second study, on yellow fever vaccine responses in identical twins.

Sequencing was performed on PBMCs. These receptors all stem from a young woman in good health.

This clonotype was seen many times. The V and J genes are TRBV12-3 or TRBV12-4 and TRBJ2-5, with 8 nucleotides matching TRBD2. The CDR3 spans 14 residues. Losses at the gene ends were 5 bases for V and 5 bases for J; bases not matched to a gene: 7. In nucleotides, the CDR3 is TGTGCCAGCAGTGAAAGCGGGAGATGGGAGACCCAGTACTTC. Its translation: CASSESGRWETQYF.

V gene TRBV5-1 combines with J gene TRBJ2-7; TRBD1 matches at 11 bases. Germline-derived CDR1 and CDR2 are SGHRS and YFSETQ. The CDR3 runs to 16 residues. V was pared by 1 base and J by 4 bases, with 7 bases of the junction left unmatched. The CDR3 region has the DNA TGCGCCAGCAGCTTGCGGGACAGGGGGGGTTATTACGAGCAGTACTTC. This sequence encodes CASSLRDRGGYYEQYF. The variable domain in full, with the rest retrieved from reference TRBV5-1 and TRBJ2-7, is KAGVTQTPRYLIKTRGQQVTLSCSPISGHRSVSWYQQTPGQGLQFLFEYFSETQRNKGNFPGRFSGRQFSNSRSEMNVSTLELGDSALYLCASSLRDRGGYYEQYFGPGTRLTVT.

This clonotype came up a few times. The genes are TRBV7-6 and TRBJ2-1; 9 bases are a match to TRBD2. The CDR3 is made up of 16 amino acids. CDR1 SGHVS and CDR2 FNYEAQ come from the germline V gene. The V gene end was trimmed by 5 bases and the J gene end by 3 bases; junction bases not matched to a gene: 8. CDR3 sequence (DNA): TGTGCCAGCAGCCCGGAGCCTAGCGGGAACTACAATGAGCAGTTCTTC. It encodes CASSPEPSGNYNEQFF.

This clonotype was seen a few times. The chain uses TRBV15 and TRBJ2-4; a weak D match, TRBD2 (7 bases). The germline V gene encodes CDR1 LNHNV and CDR2 YYDKDF (reference sequence). V was pared by 2 bases and J by 6 bases, with 17 bases between. The CDR3 covers 16 residues. In DNA form, the CDR3 reads TGTGCCACCAGCAGAAAGCGGGACACTCAACTAAACATTCAGTACTTC. It specifies CATSRKRDTQLNIQYF.

The V call is TRBV28, the J call TRBJ2-7, with unresolved D. Per germline, CDR1 MDHEN and CDR2 SYDVKM. The CDR3 runs to 17 residues. V was shortened by 4 bases and J by 0 bases, with 19 bases between the two germline ends. The CDR3 nucleotides are TGTGCCAGCAGTTCTAACTATAGGTTAATCAACTCCTACGAGCAGTACTTC. It translates to CASSSNYRLINSYEQYF.

This clonotype was counted only a few times. V gene TRBV29-1 combines with J gene TRBJ2-7, with D perhaps matching TRBD1 (6 bases). The CDR3 covers 15 residues. Germline V gene data show CDR1 as SQVTM and CDR2 as ANQGSEA. Trimming took 4 bases from V and 2 from J, leaving 18 bases between them. CDR3 DNA sequence: TGCAGCGTTGTAATTAGGACAGTGAGGCCCTACGAGCAGTACTTC. Amino acid sequence: CSVVIRTVRPYEQYF.

This clonotype was counted a few times. The V and J genes are TRBV7-9 and TRBJ2-5; the match to TRBD1 covers 9 bases. Germline lookup yields CDR1 SEHNR and CDR2 FQNEAQ (reference sequence). V lost 6 bases, J lost 5 bases, and 4 bases stayed unmatched. This CDR3 region has 13 residues. This chain's CDR3 is CASRQGADETQYF. In nucleotides, the CDR3 is TGTGCCAGCAGACAGGGGGCTGATGAGACCCAGTACTTC.

The rearrangement links TRBV6-5 to TRBJ2-5; 10 bases match TRBD1. The J segment lost 4 bases and the V segment lost 2 bases, leaving 4 bases of the junction unmatched. The CDR3 runs to 15 residues. Germline V gene lookup returns CDR1 MNHEY and CDR2 SVGAGI. In nucleotides, the CDR3 is TGTGCCAGCAGTTACGGGACAGGGGTTGGAGAGACCCAGTACTTC. The encoded protein is CASSYGTGVGETQYF.

Ten or more counts support this clonotype. J is TRBJ2-4 and V is TRBV5-6, with 7 bases lining up with TRBD1. The germline V gene encodes CDR1 SGHDT and CDR2 YYEEEE. Trimming took 3 bases from V and 0 from J; bases not matched to a gene: 9. The CDR3 consists of 17 residues. The DNA for the CDR3 is TGTGCCAGCAGCTCTCCAGACAGGGCCTTAGCCAAAAACATTCAGTACTTC. Protein product: CASSSPDRALAKNIQYF.

This clonotype has ten or more counts. The CDR3 DNA is TGCGCCAGCAGCCAGGCCCTCCAGCAGTTCCACAATGAGCAGTTCTTC. It translates to CASSQALQQFHNEQFF. The V gene is TRBV4-3, the J gene TRBJ2-1, with unresolved D. The CDR3 has 16 amino acids. Trimming stripped 3 bases from V and 5 bases from J, with 17 bases between. The V gene's germline CDR1 is LGHNA and CDR2 YSLEER.

This clonotype was detected only a few times. This chain connects TRBV29-1 to TRBJ2-7, with D unresolved. Per the germline V gene, CDR1 is SQVTM and CDR2 is ANQGSEA. This CDR3 region has 12 residues. With 5 bases removed from V and 1 base from J, the gap between germline ends came to 9 bases. CDR3: CSVTDTSYEQYF. The CDR3 coding sequence is TGCAGCGTTACAGACACATCCTACGAGCAGTACTTC.

The rearrangement joins TRBV20-1 to TRBJ2-1, with 12 bases matching TRBD2. The J segment lost 9 bases and the V segment lost 6 bases, leaving 21 bases of the junction unmatched. This CDR3 has 18 amino acids. The germline gives CDR1 DFQATT, CDR2 SNEGSKA (reference sequence). The CDR3 region has the DNA TGCAGTGCCAATCAACAAAGAGGAGGGGCTAGCGGGGGGGCTGAGCAGTTCTTC. This translates into CSANQQRGGASGGAEQFF.

This sequence joins TRBV6-1 and TRBJ1-5, with 8 bases aligning to TRBD1. The V segment lost 6 bases and the J segment 2 bases; nucleotides outside the gene matches: 6. This CDR3 has 15 amino acids. Germline V gene data show CDR1 as MNHNS and CDR2 as SASEGT. This CDR3 reads CASRSQGAGNQPQHF. DNA for the CDR3: TGTGCCAGCAGATCTCAGGGGGCGGGCAATCAGCCCCAGCATTTT.

The CDR3 DNA reads as TGTGCCAGCAGTGAGGGGGGACTAGCGGGAGGGCCGTGGTACGAGCAGTACTTC. This codes for CASSEGGLAGGPWYEQYF. V is TRBV25-1 and J is TRBJ2-7; 16 bases align to TRBD2. Trimming took 3 bases from V and 4 from J; bases not matched to a gene: 9. This CDR3 has 18 residues. Germline V lookup: CDR1 MGHDK, CDR2 SYGVNS.

This clonotype was seen repeatedly, ten times or more. J is TRBJ2-3 and V is TRBV12-3 or TRBV12-4; D tentatively fits TRBD1 or TRBD2 (5 bases each). CDR3 size: 13 residues. The ends were cut back, 5 bases at V and 8 bases at J, with 14 bases in the middle. The CDR3 sequence: CASSPSAGATQYF. The CDR3, as DNA: TGTGCCAGCAGTCCCTCCGCCGGGGCTACGCAGTATTTT.

This clonotype was counted only a few times. V is TRBV4-3 and J is TRBJ2-7, with a weak D call TRBD2 (5 bases). CDR3 length equals 15 residues. Between the trimmed V and J ends, which lost 0 bases and 6 bases, there was a span of 15 bases. CDR1 and CDR2 (germline): LGHNA, YSLEER. CDR3 DNA: TGCGCCAGCAGCCAAGATCCGGCTAGCTGGGGCGAGCAGTACTTC. Encoded protein: CASSQDPASWGEQYF.

V gene TRBV20-1 combines with J gene TRBJ2-7, with D tentatively TRBD1 or TRBD2 (5 bases each). Germline CDR1 is DFQATT and CDR2 is SNEGSKA (reference sequence). V was trimmed by 5 bases and J by 8 bases, leaving 25 bases between them. The CDR3 extends over 15 amino acids. The CDR3 DNA reads TGCAGTGCTCGTCGGGGCAGCCAAAATGGGAGCAAGCAGTACTTC. Protein: CSARRGSQNGSKQYF.

V gene TRBV5-6 combines with J gene TRBJ2-5; D is uncertain. The CDR3 runs to 15 residues. Trimming removed 4 bases from V and 5 bases from J, with 18 bases in between. The germline gives CDR1 SGHDT, CDR2 YYEEEE. For the CDR3, the DNA is TGTGCCAGCAGCGCGGCCTACCCCCTGCCCGAGACCCAGTACTTC. The encoded protein is CASSAAYPLPETQYF.